The entry below describes one T cell receptor (beta chain). Libraries were prepared by immunoSEQ multiplex PCR; TCRdb keeps only in-frame clonotypes and omits some of them. The sample holds fewer than 350,000 clones, approximately 86% seen once. This sample stems from a study of blood T cell repertoires in COVID-19. The germline gives CDR1 MGHRA, CDR2 YSYEKL. There are 17 residues in the CDR3. With 0 bases removed from V and 1 base from J, the gap between germline ends came to 13 bases. The chain is built from TRBV4-1 and TRBJ1-5, with D possibly matching TRBD1 (6 bases). The sample taken for sequencing was peripheral blood. The clonotype was recovered from a woman aged 50 to 65 with active or convalescent COVID-19. In DNA form, the CDR3 reads TGCGCCAGCAGCCAAGATCGGGGGCGGGGGAGCAATCAGCCCCAGCATTTT. Translated, it gives CASSQDRGRGSNQPQHF.